This TCR beta chain was captured in a study of blood T cell repertoires in COVID-19. TCRdb's copy holds only in-frame clones and misses some; the assay was immunoSEQ multiplex PCR. The table has approximately 200,000 clones, under 90% seen once. Sequenced material: peripheral blood. This receptor was identified in a woman older than 75 with COVID-19, enrolled during active disease.

As DNA, the CDR3 is TGCGCCAGCAGCTTGGCCCTCGTGGGGACAGGGGATAGGGAGACCCAGTACTTC. It yields the protein CASSLALVGTGDRETQYF. The chain uses TRBV5-1 and TRBJ2-5; TRBD1 agrees at 10 bases. CDR3 length: 18 amino acids. V lost 0 bases to trimming and J lost 5 bases; unmatched junction nucleotides: 13. Germline CDR1 reads SGHRS; CDR2 reads YFSETQ.